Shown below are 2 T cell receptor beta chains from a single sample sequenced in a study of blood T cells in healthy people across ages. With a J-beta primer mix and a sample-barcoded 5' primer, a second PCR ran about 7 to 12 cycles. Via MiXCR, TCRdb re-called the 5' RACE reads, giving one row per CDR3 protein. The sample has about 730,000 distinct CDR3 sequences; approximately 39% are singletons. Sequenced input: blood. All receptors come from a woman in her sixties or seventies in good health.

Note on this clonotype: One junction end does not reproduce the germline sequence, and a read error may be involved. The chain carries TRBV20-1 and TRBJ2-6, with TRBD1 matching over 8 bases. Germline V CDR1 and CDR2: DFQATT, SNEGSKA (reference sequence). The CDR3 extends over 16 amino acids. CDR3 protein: CSADRGAFSGANLLTF. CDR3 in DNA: TGCAGTGCAGACAGGGGCGCCTTCTCTGGGGCCAATCTCCTGACCTTC.

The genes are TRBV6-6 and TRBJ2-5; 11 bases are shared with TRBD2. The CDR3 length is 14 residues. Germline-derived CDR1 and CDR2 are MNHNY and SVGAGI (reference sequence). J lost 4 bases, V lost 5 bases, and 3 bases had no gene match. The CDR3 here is CASSPLAGAETQYF. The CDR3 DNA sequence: TGTGCCAGCAGTCCACTAGCGGGAGCAGAGACCCAGTACTTC.